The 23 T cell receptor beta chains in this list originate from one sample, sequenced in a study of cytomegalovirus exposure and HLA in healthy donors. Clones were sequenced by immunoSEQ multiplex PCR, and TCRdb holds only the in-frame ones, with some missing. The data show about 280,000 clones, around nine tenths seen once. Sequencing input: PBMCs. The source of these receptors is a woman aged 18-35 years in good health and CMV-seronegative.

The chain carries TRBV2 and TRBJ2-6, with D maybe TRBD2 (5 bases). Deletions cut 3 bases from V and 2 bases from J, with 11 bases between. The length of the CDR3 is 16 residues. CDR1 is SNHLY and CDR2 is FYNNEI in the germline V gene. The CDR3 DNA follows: TGTGCCAGCAGTGAGTTTACTAGGGCTGGGGCCAACGTCCTGACTTTC. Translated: CASSEFTRAGANVLTF.

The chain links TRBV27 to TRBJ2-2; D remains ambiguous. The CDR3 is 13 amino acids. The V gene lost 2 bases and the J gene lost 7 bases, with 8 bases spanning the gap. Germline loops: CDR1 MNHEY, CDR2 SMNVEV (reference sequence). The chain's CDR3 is CASSLGSGGELFF. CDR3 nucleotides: TGTGCCAGCAGTTTAGGATCGGGCGGGGAGCTGTTTTTT.

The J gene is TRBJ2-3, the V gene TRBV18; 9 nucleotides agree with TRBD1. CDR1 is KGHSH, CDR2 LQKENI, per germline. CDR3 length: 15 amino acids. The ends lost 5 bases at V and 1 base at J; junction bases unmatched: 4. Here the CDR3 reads CASSLRTGGTDTQYF. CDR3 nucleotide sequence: TGTGCCAGCTCATTACGGACAGGGGGCACAGATACGCAGTATTTT.

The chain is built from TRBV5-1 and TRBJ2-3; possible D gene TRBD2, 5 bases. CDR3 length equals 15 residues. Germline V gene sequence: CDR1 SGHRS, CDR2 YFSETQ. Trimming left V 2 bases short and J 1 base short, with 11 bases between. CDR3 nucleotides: TGCGCCAGCAGCTTTAGCGTGCAGGGCACAGATACGCAGTATTTT. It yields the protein CASSFSVQGTDTQYF.

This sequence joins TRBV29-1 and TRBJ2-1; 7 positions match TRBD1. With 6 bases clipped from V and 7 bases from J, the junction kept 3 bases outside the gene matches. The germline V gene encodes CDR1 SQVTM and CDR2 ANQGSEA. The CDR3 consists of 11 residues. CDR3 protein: CSVEQGNEQFF. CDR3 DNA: TGCAGCGTGGAACAGGGGAATGAGCAGTTCTTC.

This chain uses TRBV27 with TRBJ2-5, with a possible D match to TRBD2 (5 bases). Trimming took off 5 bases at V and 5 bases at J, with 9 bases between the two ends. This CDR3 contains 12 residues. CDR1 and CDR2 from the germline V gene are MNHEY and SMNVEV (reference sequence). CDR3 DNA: TGTGCCAGCAGTCCGAGCGGTGAGACCCAGTACTTC. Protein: CASSPSGETQYF.

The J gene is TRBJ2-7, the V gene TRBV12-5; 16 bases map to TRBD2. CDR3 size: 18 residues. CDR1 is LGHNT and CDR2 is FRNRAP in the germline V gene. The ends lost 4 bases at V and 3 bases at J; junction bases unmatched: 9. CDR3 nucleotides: TGTGCTAGTGGTTCGGGACTAGCGGGAGGGCCAATTGACTACGAGCAGTACTTC. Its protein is CASGSGLAGGPIDYEQYF.

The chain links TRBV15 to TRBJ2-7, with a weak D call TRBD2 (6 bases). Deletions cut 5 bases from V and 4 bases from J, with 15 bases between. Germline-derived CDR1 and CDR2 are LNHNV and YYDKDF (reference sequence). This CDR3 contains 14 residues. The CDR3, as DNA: TGTGCCACCAGCCTGCGGGGTGGACAATACGAGCAGTACTTC. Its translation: CATSLRGGQYEQYF. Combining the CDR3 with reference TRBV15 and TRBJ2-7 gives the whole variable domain DAMVIQNPRYQVTQFGKPVTLSCSQTLNHNVMYWYQQKSSQAPKLLFHYYDKDFNNEADTPDNFQSRRPNTSFCFLDIRSPGLGDTAMYLCATSLRGGQYEQYFGPGTRLTVT.

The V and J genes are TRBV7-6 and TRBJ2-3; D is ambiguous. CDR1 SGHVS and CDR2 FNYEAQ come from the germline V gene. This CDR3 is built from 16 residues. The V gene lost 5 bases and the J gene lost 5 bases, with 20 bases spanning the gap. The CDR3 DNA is TGTGCCAGCAGCCGTCCTCGAGGCGGAACGGGAGATACGCAGTATTTT. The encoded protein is CASSRPRGGTGDTQYF.

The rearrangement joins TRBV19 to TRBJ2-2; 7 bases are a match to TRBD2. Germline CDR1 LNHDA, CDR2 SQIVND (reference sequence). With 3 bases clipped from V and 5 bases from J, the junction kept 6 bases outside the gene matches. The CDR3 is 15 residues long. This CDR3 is CASSMRLAWTGELFF. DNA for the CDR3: TGTGCCAGTAGTATGAGACTAGCTTGGACCGGGGAGCTGTTTTTT. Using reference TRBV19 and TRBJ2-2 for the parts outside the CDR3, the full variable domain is DGGITQSPKYLFRKEGQNVTLSCEQNLNHDAMYWYRQDPGQGLRLIYYSQIVNDFQKGDIAEGYSVSREKKESFPLTVTSAQKNPTAFYLCASSMRLAWTGELFFGEGSRLTVL.

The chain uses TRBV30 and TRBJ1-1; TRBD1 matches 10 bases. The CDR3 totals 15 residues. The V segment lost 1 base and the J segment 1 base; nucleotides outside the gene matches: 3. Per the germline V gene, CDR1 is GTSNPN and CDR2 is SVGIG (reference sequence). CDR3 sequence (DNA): TGTGCCTGGAGTGGGGACAGGGGCGCGAACACTGAAGCTTTCTTT. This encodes CAWSGDRGANTEAFF.

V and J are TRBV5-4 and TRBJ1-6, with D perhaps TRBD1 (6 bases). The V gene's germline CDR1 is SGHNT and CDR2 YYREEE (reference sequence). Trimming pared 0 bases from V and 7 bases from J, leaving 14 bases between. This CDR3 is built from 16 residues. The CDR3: CASSLEGGSDNSPLHF. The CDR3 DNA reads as TGTGCCAGCAGCTTGGAGGGGGGGAGTGACAATTCACCCCTCCACTTT.

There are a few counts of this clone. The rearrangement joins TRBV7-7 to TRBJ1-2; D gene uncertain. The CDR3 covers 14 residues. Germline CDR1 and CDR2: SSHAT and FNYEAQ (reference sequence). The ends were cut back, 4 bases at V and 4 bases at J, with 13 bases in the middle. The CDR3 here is CASSSPTQVYGYTF. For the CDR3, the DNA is TGTGCCAGCAGCTCGCCGACGCAGGTCTATGGCTACACCTTC.

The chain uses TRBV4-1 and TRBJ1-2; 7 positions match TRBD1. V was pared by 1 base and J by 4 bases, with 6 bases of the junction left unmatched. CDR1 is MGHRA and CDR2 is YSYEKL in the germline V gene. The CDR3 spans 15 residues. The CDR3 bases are TGCGCCAGCAGCCAAGCGGATTCAGGGGGCTATGGCTACACCTTC. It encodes CASSQADSGGYGYTF.

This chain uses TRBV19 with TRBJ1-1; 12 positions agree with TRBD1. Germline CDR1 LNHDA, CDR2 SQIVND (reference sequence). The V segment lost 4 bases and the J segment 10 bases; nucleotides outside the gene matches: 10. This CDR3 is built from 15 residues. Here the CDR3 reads CASSRGQGAATGAFF. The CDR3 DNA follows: TGTGCCAGTAGTAGGGGACAGGGGGCGGCTACCGGAGCTTTCTTT.

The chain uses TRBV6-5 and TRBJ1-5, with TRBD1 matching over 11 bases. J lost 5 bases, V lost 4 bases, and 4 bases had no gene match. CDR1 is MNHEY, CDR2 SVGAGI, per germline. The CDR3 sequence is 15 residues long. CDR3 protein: CASSSGTGGDQPQHF. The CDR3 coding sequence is TGTGCCAGCAGTTCGGGGACAGGGGGAGATCAGCCCCAGCATTTT.

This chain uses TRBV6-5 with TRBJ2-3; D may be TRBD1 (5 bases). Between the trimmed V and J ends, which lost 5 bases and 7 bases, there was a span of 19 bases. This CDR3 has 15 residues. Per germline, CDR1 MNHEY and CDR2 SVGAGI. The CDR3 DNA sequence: TGTGCCAGCAGTCTCGGGTTGACAGATCGGAATACGCAGTATTTT. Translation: CASSLGLTDRNTQYF.

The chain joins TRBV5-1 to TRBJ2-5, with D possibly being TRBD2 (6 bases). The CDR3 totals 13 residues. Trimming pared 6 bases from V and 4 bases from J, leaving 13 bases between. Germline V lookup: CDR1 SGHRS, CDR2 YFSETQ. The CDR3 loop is CASNGGLGETQYF. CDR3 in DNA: TGCGCCAGCAACGGGGGACTCGGAGAGACCCAGTACTTC. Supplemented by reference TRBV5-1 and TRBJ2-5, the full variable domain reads KAGVTQTPRYLIKTRGQQVTLSCSPISGHRSVSWYQQTPGQGLQFLFEYFSETQRNKGNFPGRFSGRQFSNSRSEMNVSTLELGDSALYLCASNGGLGETQYFGPGTRLLVL.

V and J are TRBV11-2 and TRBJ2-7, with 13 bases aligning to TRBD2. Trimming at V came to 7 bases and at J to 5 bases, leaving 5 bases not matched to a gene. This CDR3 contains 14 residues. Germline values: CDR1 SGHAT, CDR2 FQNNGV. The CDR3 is CASIGLAGVHEQYF. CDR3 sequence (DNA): TGTGCCAGCATCGGACTAGCGGGAGTTCACGAGCAGTACTTC. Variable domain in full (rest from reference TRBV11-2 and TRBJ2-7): EAGVAQSPRYKIIEKRQSVAFWCNPISGHATLYWYQQILGQGPKLLIQFQNNGVVDDSQLPKDRFSAERLKGVDSTLKIQPAKLEDSAVYLCASIGLAGVHEQYFGPGTRLTVT.

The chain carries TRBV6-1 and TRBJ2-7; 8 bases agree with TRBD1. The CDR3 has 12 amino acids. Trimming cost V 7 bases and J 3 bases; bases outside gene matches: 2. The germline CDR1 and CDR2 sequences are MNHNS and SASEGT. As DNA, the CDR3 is TGTGCCAGCACGGGACAGGTCTACGAGCAGTACTTC. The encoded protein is CASTGQVYEQYF.

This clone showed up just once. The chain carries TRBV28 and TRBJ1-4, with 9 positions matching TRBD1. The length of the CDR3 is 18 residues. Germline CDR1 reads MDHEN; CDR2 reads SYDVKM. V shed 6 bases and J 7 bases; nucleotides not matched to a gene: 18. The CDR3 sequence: CASSDAGTGTPRGEKLFF. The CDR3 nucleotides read TGTGCCAGCAGCGACGCCGGGACAGGGACTCCCCGGGGTGAAAAACTGTTTTTT. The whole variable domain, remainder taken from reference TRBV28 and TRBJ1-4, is DVKVTQSSRYLVKRTGEKVFLECVQDMDHENMFWYRQDPGLGLRLIYFSYDVKMKEKGDIPEGYSVSREKKERFSLILESASTNQTSMYLCASSDAGTGTPRGEKLFFGSGTQLSVL.

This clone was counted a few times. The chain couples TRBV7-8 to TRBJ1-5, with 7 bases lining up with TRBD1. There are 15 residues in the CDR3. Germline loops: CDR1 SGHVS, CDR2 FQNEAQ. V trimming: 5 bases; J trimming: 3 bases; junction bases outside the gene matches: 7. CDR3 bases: TGTGCCAGCAGCCGGGGACAGAGAACCAATCAGCCCCAGCATTTT. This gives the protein CASSRGQRTNQPQHF.

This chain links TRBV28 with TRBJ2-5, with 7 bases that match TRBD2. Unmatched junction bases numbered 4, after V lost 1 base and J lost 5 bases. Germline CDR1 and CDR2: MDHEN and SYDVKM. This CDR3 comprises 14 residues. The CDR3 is CASSLSRGGETQYF. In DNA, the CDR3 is TGTGCCAGCAGTTTATCCCGGGGAGGGGAGACCCAGTACTTC.